The entry below describes one T cell receptor (beta chain). Trimming at V came to 7 bases and at J to 4 bases, leaving 11 bases not matched to a gene. CDR3 length equals 15 residues. Germline-derived CDR1 and CDR2 are SGHTA and FQGNSA. The data were obtained in a study of cytomegalovirus exposure and HLA in healthy donors. Use of 60 Vbeta and 13 Jbeta primers characterized the PCR. TCRdb's table, derived via immunoSEQ multiplex PCR, lists solely in-frame clones and lacks some. The table includes 75,000 to 90,000 clones, over 75% detected once. J is TRBJ2-7 and V is TRBV7-2, with 9 bases identical to TRBD2. Sequencing was done on a sample of PBMCs. This receptor was obtained from a human donor in good health. The chain's CDR3 is CASTQGAGGEYEQYF. The CDR3 coding sequence is TGTGCCAGCACACAGGGAGCGGGGGGTGAGTACGAGCAGTACTTC.